This T cell receptor (beta chain) came from a study of shared clonotypes between healthy human individuals. Study summary: CD8 memory received one plate per donor, CD8 naive two, CD4 memory three and CD4 naive three.

Data came from immunoSEQ multiplex PCR; TCRdb stores just in-frame clones and leaves some out. The sample holds over 2 million clones, about 94% seen once. Trimming cost V 2 bases and J 4 bases, with 11 bases left between them. This CDR3 comprises 15 residues. From germline, CDR1 is SGHNT and CDR2 YENEEA. Overall study findings and caveats: Naive subsets, compared against memory subsets, generally had larger estimated richness values. Measured sharing among donors was expected to vary with sequencing depth. Approximately 4.6% of naive CD4 clonotypes were common to several donors.

CD45RO-negative, CCR7-positively selected cells formed the naive CD8 fraction, excluding terminally differentiated effector memory CD45RA+ cells. Worth noting for this clone: Its antigen remains unidentified.

The sequence came from a man aged 18 to 30 in good health. Sequencing used naive CD8+ T cells sorted from blood. The gene calls are TRBV11-3 and TRBJ2-2; tentatively, D is TRBD2 (5 bases). The CDR3 DNA follows: TGTGCCAGCAGCTTAAATCCGGGAAGCACCGGGGAGCTGTTTTTT. Amino acids: CASSLNPGSTGELFF.